This T cell receptor (beta chain) emerged from a study of regulatory T cells in long-lasting Graves disease. Study-wide results and limits: Exclusively peripheral blood, rather than thyroid tissue, was studied.

CDR3-region Arm-PCR and iRepertoire HTBI primers produced the TCR beta libraries. TCRdb reprocessed the multiplex PCR reads with MiXCR, giving one entry per CDR3 protein. Among some 350,000 distinct CDR3 sequences listed, 15% to 20% were seen once. Time point meaning: newly diagnosed GD, antithyroid drugs for less than 3 months. Making the TCR library involved RNA that had been extracted from PBMCs. This clonotype was detected ten times or more. Antigen unknown. These same data were also listed under a study on T cells in Graves' hyperthyroidism and ophthalmopathy. That paper notes: Ophthalmopathy, which appeared later, was predicted by the model a median 6.5 months before onset.

The source was peripheral blood mononuclear cells (PBMCs), collected at new diagnosis, from a patient treated with antithyroid drugs. The receptor comes from a woman under 30 with Graves disease.

The CDR3 reads CASRSETSGATQYF. CDR3 DNA: TGTGCCAGCAGGTCGGAAACTAGCGGCGCTACGCAGTATTTT. The gene calls are TRBV28 and TRBJ2-3, with TRBD2 identical over 8 bases. The trim removed 6 bases at V and 8 bases at J, leaving 10 bases unmatched. There are 14 residues in the CDR3. Germline CDR1 MDHEN, CDR2 SYDVKM.